This entry concerns a single TCR beta chain. CDR1 and CDR2 from the germline V gene are SGHAT and FQNNGV. After removal of 0 bases from V and 2 bases from J, the junction contained 11 bases not matched to a gene. The CDR3 is 20 residues long. This entry comes from a study of blood T cell repertoires in COVID-19. Looking at the study overall: The samples span acute and convalescent COVID-19 from the United States, Italy and Spain. The analysed material was cDNA or gDNA that came from T cells, B-cell-depleted T cells, or PBMCs.

In the study's own analysis: By means of reference gene primer amplification, nucleated cell counts were estimated. The table came from immunoSEQ multiplex PCR; TCRdb's copy has only in-frame clones and leaves some out. The V and J calls and clone size were taken over from that table, and D and trimming were inferred from the DNA. Of approximately 69,000 clones listed, 90% were seen once; the top ten hold 5.3%. The origin of this receptor is a man between 45 and 60 years old with acute or convalescent COVID-19. Sequencing input: peripheral blood. The rearrangement links TRBV11-2 to TRBJ2-3, with 13 bases that match TRBD2. The CDR3 loop is CASSLDLVRTSGRITDTQYF. DNA for the CDR3: TGTGCCAGCAGCTTAGATTTAGTCCGGACTAGCGGGAGAATCACAGATACGCAGTATTTT.